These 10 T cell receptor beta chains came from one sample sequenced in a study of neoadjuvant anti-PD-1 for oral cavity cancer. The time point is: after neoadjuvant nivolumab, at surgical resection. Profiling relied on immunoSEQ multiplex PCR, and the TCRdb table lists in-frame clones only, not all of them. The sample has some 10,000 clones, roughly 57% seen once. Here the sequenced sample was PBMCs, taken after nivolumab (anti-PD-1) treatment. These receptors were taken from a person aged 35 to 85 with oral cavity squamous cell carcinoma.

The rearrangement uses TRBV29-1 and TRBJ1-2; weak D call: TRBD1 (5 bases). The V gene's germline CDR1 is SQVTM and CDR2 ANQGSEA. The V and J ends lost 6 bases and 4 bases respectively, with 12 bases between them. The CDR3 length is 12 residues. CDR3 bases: TGCAGCGTGATGGGGCGATTCTATGGCTACACCTTC. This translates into CSVMGRFYGYTF.

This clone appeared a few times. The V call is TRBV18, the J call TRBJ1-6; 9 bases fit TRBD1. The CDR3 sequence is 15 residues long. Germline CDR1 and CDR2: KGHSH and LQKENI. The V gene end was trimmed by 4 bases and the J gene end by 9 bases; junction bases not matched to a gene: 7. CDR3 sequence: CASSRTGDRASPLHF. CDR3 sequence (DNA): TGTGCCAGCTCACGCACGGGGGACAGGGCTTCACCCCTCCACTTT.

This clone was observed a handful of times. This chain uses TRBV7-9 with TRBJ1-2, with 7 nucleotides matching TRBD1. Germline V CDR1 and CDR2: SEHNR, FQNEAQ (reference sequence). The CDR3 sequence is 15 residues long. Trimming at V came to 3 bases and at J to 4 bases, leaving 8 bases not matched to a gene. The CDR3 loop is CASSLDRDRIYGYTF. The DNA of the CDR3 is TGTGCCAGCAGCTTGGATAGGGACAGAATCTATGGCTACACCTTC.

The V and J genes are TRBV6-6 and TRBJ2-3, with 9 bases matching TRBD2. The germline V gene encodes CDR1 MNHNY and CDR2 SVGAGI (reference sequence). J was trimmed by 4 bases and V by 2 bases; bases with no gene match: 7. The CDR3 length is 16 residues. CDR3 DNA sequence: TGTGCCAGCAGTTACGGTAGTGGGACTAGCCCAGATACGCAGTATTTT. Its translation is CASSYGSGTSPDTQYF.

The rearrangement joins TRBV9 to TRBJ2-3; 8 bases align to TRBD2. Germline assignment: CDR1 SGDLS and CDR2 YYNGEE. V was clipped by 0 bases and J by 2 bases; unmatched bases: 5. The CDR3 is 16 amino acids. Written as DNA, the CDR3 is TGTGCCAGCAGCGTAGCAGCGGGGGCCTACACAGATACGCAGTATTTT. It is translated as CASSVAAGAYTDTQYF.

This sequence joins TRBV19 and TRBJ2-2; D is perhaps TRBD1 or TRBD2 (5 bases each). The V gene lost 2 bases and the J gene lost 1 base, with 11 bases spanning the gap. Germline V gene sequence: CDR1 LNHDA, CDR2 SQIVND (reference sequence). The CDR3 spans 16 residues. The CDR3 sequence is CASSILRGENTGELFF. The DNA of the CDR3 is TGTGCCAGTAGTATACTACGAGGGGAGAACACCGGGGAGCTGTTTTTT. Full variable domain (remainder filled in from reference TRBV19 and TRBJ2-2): DGGITQSPKYLFRKEGQNVTLSCEQNLNHDAMYWYRQDPGQGLRLIYYSQIVNDFQKGDIAEGYSVSREKKESFPLTVTSAQKNPTAFYLCASSILRGENTGELFFGEGSRLTVL.

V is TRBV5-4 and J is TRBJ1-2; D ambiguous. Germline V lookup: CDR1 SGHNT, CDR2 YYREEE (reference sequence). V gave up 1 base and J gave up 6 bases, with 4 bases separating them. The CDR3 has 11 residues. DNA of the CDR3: TGTGCCAGCAGCTTGCGGGATGGCTACACCTTC. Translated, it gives CASSLRDGYTF.

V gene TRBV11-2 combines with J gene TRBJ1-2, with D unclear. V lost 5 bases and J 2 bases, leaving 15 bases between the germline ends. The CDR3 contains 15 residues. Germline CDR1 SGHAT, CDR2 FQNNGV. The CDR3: CASSRSEVGNYGYTF. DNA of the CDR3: TGTGCCAGCAGCCGGTCGGAGGTCGGAAACTATGGCTACACCTTC.

The DNA for the CDR3 is TGTGCCAGCTCACCGGGGACAGACAACACCGGGGAGCTGTTTTTT. Translating it yields CASSPGTDNTGELFF. This chain joins TRBV18 and TRBJ2-2, with 7 bases that match TRBD1. The V gene's germline CDR1 is KGHSH and CDR2 LQKENI. The CDR3 is 15 residues long. Trimming took 3 bases from V and 2 from J; bases not matched to a gene: 3.

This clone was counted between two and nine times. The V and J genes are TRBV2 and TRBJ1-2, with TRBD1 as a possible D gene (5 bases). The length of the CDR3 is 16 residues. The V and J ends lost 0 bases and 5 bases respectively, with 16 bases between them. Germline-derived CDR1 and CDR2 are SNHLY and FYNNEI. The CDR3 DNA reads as TGTGCCAGCAGTGAAGCCCCCGGGACGTCTCCATATGGCTACACCTTC. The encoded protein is CASSEAPGTSPYGYTF.